These 8 T cell receptor beta chains were sequenced from one sample in a study of T-cell memory formation after mild COVID-19. A single record per CDR3 protein comes from TCRdb applying MiXCR to the 5' RACE reads. The data show 95,000 to 120,000 distinct CDR3 sequences, 18% seen once. Sequenced sample: PBMCs or a T cell subset sorted from them (not recorded which). These receptors all come from a young man who had mild COVID-19 (a few samples of this study predate the infection). Cell type and time point are not known.

This chain joins TRBV30 and TRBJ2-3; D ambiguous. The CDR3 contains 11 residues. The germline gives CDR1 GTSNPN, CDR2 SVGIG (reference sequence). V lost 2 bases and J lost 5, with 5 bases in between. The CDR3 loop is CAWSFLDTQYF. The CDR3 nucleotides are TGTGCCTGGAGTTTTTTAGATACGCAGTATTTT.

Concerning this clonotype itself: It may be a read error: a sequence one base away is much more abundant. This chain uses TRBV6-2 or TRBV6-3 with TRBJ2-2; no firm D call. The CDR3 has 13 residues. CDR1 MNHEY and CDR2 SVGEGT come from the germline V gene. The DNA of the CDR3 is TGTGCCAGCAACCACCCGAACACCAGGGAGCTGTTTTTT. Translation: CASNHPNTRELFF.

This clonotype appeared a few times. The CDR3 spells CASGLGSGANVLTF. In nucleotides, the CDR3 is TGTGCCAGCGGACTGGGGTCTGGGGCCAACGTCCTGACTTTC. This chain uses TRBV11-2 with TRBJ2-6, with a tentative D call TRBD2 (5 bases). The V gene lost 8 bases and the J gene lost 1 base, with 9 bases spanning the gap. Germline V gives CDR1 SGHAT, CDR2 FQNNGV. This CDR3 has 14 amino acids. The full variable domain, in which reference TRBV11-2 and TRBJ2-6 provide the parts outside the CDR3, is EAGVAQSPRYKIIEKRQSVAFWCNPISGHATLYWYQQILGQGPKLLIQFQNNGVVDDSQLPKDRFSAERLKGVDSTLKIQPAKLEDSAVYLCASGLGSGANVLTFGAGSRLTVL.

This clonotype occurred many times. The chain is built from TRBV7-9 and TRBJ2-3; possible D gene TRBD1, 6 bases. This CDR3 has 14 residues. Trimming stripped 3 bases from V and 1 base from J, with 8 bases between. Germline V gene lookup returns CDR1 SEHNR and CDR2 FQNEAQ (reference sequence). CDR3 sequence (DNA): TGTGCCAGCAGCTTTTGGACAGGCACAGATACGCAGTATTTT. Its translation is CASSFWTGTDTQYF. Supplemented by reference TRBV7-9 and TRBJ2-3, the full variable domain reads DTGVSQNPRHKITKRGQNVTFRCDPISEHNRLYWYRQTLGQGPEFLTYFQNEAQLEKSRLLSDRFSAERPKGSFSTLEIQRTEQGDSAMYLCASSFWTGTDTQYFGPGTRLTVL.

The V call is TRBV7-2, the J call TRBJ2-1; TRBD1 matches at 9 bases. The V gene end was trimmed by 5 bases and the J gene end by 4 bases; junction bases not matched to a gene: 6. The CDR3 runs 15 residues. Germline loops: CDR1 SGHTA, CDR2 FQGNSA. The CDR3 coding sequence is TGTGCCAGCAGCCACCCGGACAGGGGATACAATGAGCAGTTCTTC. As protein: CASSHPDRGYNEQFF.

In its sample, this clonotype was seen a few times. This chain uses TRBV10-3 with TRBJ2-1, with 9 bases lining up with TRBD2. The V and J ends lost 2 bases and 6 bases, in that order; junction bases with no gene match: 8. The CDR3 consists of 16 residues. Germline V gives CDR1 ENHRY, CDR2 SYGVKD. The CDR3 nucleotides read TGTGCCATCAGTGAGGGCAGCGGGGGGTCCCCCAATGAGCAGTTCTTC. Its translation is CAISEGSGGSPNEQFF.

This clonotype was found a few times. This rearrangement joins TRBV5-1 to TRBJ1-1, with D unclear. The CDR3 loop spans 14 amino acids. Looked up from germline, CDR1 is SGHRS and CDR2 is YFSETQ. Trimming took off 0 bases at V and 1 base at J, with 7 bases between the two ends. The CDR3: CASSLGPSNTEAFF. CDR3 DNA: TGCGCCAGCAGCTTGGGACCGTCGAACACTGAAGCTTTCTTT.

The V call is TRBV4-2, the J call TRBJ1-4; D is possibly TRBD1 (5 bases). Germline CDR1 and CDR2: LGHNA and YNFKEQ. V was trimmed by 3 bases and J by 12 bases, leaving 11 bases between them. This CDR3 has 12 amino acids. The CDR3 sequence is CASSQARVELFF. DNA of the CDR3: TGTGCCAGCAGCCAGGCCAGGGTGGAACTGTTTTTT.